These 3 T cell receptor beta chains came from one sample sequenced in a study of a mutant IDH1 vaccine in newly diagnosed glioma (dated by TCRdb to the early 2020s). Library preparation employed the immunoSEQ multiplex PCR assay. In its TCRdb copy, this immuneACCESS table keeps in-frame sequences only and misses some clones. Where compared with another copy, unresolved V genes explain less than half of these, and the others have no known cause. This sample gives 45,000 to 60,000 clones in total; around four fifths of them show up just once. Around 5.3% of the sample is taken by the ten largest. For these TCRs, the target antigens are not known. The sample's time point label, decoded: week 5, during vaccination. Each vaccine dose was 300 ug of a 20-mer mutant IDH1 peptide in Montanide, given subcutaneously with topical imiquimod. This sample comprised PBMCs, obtained from a glioma patient whose treatment included an IDH1 peptide vaccine. These receptors were obtained from a man in his forties or fifties with glioma.

This sequence joins TRBV7-9 and TRBJ1-1; 8 bases agree with TRBD1. This CDR3 region has 14 residues. CDR1 and CDR2 (germline): SEHNR, FQNEAQ (reference sequence). The junction had 7 bases not matched to a gene; V was cut back by 5 bases and J by 5 bases. The DNA of the CDR3 is TGTGCCAGCAGCCCCCTCCGGGACAGGACTGAAGCTTTCTTT. Translated, it gives CASSPLRDRTEAFF.

The CDR3 spells CAWSQTGQGGEQYF. The DNA for the CDR3 is TGTGCCTGGAGTCAGACAGGCCAAGGAGGCGAGCAGTACTTC. This chain joins TRBV30 and TRBJ2-7; D possibly corresponds to TRBD1 (6 bases). CDR3 length: 14 amino acids. Germline loops: CDR1 GTSNPN, CDR2 SVGIG (reference sequence). V was clipped by 2 bases and J by 6 bases, with 17 bases between them.

This sequence joins TRBV15 and TRBJ1-2; a weak D match, TRBD1 (5 bases). This CDR3 has 15 residues. The germline V gene encodes CDR1 LNHNV and CDR2 YYDKDF (reference sequence). With 3 bases removed from V and 8 bases from J, the gap between germline ends came to 19 bases. For the CDR3, the DNA is TGTGCCACCAGCAGTACTTTTGGGCAGGGCTCCGGCTACACCTTC. It is translated as CATSSTFGQGSGYTF.